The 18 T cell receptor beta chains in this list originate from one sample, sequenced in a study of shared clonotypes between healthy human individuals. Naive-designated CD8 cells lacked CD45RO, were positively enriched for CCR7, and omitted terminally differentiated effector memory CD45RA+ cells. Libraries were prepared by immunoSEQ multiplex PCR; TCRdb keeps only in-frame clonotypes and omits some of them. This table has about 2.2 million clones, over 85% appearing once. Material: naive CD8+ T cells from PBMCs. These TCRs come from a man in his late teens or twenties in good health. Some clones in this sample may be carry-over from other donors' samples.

The CDR3 sequence: CATNLADGSYEQYF. In nucleotides, the CDR3 is TGTGCCACAAATCTAGCGGACGGCTCCTACGAGCAGTACTTC. V gene TRBV15 combines with J gene TRBJ2-7; 7 bases match TRBD2. Germline V gives CDR1 LNHNV, CDR2 YYDKDF (reference sequence). The CDR3 is made up of 14 amino acids. J was trimmed by 0 bases and V by 9 bases; bases with no gene match: 8.

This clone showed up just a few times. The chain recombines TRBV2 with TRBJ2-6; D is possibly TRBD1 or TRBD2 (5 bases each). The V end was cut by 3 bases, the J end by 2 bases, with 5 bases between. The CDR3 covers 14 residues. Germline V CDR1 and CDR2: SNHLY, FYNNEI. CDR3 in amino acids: CASSEGAGANVLTF. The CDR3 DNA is TGTGCCAGCAGTGAGGGGGCTGGGGCCAACGTCCTGACTTTC.

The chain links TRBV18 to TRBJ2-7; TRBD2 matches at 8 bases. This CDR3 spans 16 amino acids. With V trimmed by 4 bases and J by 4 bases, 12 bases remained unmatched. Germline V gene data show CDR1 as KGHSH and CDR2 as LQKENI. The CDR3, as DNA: TGTGCCAGCTCACTTGTTAGCGGGATCTTCCTATACGAGCAGTACTTC. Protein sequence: CASSLVSGIFLYEQYF.

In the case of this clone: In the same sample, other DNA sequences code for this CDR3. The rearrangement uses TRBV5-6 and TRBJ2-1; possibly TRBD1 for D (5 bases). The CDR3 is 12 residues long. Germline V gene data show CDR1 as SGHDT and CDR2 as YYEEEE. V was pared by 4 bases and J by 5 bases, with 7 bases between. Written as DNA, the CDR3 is TGTGCCAGCAGCCTACAGGACAATGAGCAGTTCTTC. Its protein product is CASSLQDNEQFF.

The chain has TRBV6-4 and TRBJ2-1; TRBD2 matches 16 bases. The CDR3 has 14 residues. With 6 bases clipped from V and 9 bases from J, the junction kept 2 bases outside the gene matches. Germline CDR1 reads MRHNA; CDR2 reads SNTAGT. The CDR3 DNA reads TGTGCCAGCAGGGGGACTAGCGGGAGGGGTGAGCAGTTCTTC. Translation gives CASRGTSGRGEQFF.

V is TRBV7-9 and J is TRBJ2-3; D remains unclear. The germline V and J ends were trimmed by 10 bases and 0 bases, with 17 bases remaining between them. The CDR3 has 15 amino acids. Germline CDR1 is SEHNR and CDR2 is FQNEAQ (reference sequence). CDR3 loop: CAIHSTEVSTDTQYF. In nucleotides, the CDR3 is TGTGCCATCCACTCAACGGAAGTCAGCACAGATACGCAGTATTTT.

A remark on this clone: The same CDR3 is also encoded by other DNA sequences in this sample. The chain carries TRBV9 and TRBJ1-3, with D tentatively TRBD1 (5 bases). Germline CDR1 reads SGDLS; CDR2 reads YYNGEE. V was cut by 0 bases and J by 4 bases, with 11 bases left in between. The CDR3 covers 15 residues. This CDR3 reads CASSVAGGAGNTIYF. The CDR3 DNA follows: TGTGCCAGCAGCGTAGCTGGAGGGGCCGGAAACACCATATATTTT.

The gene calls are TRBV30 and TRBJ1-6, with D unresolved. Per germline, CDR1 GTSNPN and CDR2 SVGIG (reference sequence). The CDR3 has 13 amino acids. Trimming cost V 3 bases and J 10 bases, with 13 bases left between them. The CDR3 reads CAWSVSRVSPLHF. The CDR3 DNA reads TGTGCCTGGAGCGTATCCCGAGTATCACCCCTCCACTTT.

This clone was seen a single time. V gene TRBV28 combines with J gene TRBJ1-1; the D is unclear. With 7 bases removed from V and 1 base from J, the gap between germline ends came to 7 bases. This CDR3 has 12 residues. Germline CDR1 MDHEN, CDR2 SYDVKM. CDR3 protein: CASTGPNTEAFF. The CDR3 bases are TGTGCCAGCACGGGCCCGAACACTGAAGCTTTCTTT.

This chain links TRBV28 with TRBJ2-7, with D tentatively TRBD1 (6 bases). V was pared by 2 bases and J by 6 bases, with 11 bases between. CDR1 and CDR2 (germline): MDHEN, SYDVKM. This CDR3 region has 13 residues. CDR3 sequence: CASSLGTGREQYF. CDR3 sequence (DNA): TGTGCCAGCAGTTTAGGCACAGGGCGCGAGCAGTACTTC.

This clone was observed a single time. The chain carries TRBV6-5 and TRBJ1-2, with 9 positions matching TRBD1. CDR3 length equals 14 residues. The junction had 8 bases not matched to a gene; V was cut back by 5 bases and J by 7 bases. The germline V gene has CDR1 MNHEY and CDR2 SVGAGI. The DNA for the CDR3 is TGTGCCAGCAGTACCGGGACAGGGAAGGGTGGCTACACCTTC. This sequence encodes CASSTGTGKGGYTF.

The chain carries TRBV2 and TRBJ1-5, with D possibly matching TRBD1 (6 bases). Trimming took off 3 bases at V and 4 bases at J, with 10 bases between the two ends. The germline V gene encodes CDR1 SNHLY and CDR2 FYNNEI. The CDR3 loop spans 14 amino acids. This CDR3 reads CASSEGGFNQPQHF. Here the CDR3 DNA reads TGTGCCAGCAGTGAGGGGGGCTTTAATCAGCCCCAGCATTTT.

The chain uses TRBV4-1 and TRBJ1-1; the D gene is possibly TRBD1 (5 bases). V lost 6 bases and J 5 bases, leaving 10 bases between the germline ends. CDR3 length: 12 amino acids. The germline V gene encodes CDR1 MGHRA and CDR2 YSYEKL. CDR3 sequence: CASRNGGTEAFF. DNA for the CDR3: TGCGCCAGCAGGAATGGGGGGACTGAAGCTTTCTTT.

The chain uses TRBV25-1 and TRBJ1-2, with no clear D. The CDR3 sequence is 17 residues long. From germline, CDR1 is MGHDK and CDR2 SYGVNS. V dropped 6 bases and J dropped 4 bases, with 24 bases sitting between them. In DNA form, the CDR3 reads TGTGCCAGCAGAAAGTCGGGAGGGATCCACGAGACCTATGGCTACACCTTC. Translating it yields CASRKSGGIHETYGYTF.

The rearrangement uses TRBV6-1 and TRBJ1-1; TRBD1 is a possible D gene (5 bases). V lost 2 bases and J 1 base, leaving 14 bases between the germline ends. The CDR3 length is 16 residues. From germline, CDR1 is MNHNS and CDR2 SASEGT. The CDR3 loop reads CASSEQGWGPNTEAFF. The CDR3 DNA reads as TGTGCCAGCAGTGAACAGGGATGGGGCCCGAACACTGAAGCTTTCTTT.

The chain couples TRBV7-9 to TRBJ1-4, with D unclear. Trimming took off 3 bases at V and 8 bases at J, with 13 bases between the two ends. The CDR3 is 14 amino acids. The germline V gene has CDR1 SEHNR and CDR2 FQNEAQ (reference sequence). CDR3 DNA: TGTGCCAGCAGCTTTCGGGAACGGAGCGAAAAACTGTTTTTT. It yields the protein CASSFRERSEKLFF. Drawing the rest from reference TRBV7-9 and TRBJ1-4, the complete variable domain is DTGVSQNPRHKITKRGQNVTFRCDPISEHNRLYWYRQTLGQGPEFLTYFQNEAQLEKSRLLSDRFSAERPKGSFSTLEIQRTEQGDSAMYLCASSFRERSEKLFFGSGTQLSVL.

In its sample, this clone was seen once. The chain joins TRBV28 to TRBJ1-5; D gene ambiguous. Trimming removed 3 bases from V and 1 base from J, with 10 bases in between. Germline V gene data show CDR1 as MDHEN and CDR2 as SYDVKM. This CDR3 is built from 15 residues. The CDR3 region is CASSFPPQSNQPQHF. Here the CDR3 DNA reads TGTGCCAGCAGTTTCCCCCCTCAGAGCAATCAGCCCCAGCATTTT.

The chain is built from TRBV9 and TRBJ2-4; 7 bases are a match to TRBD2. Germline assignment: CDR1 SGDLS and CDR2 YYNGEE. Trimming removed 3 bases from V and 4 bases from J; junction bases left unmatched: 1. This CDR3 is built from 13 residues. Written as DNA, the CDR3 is TGTGCCAGCAGCGCCGGGGGGAAAAACATTCAGTACTTC. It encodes CASSAGGKNIQYF.